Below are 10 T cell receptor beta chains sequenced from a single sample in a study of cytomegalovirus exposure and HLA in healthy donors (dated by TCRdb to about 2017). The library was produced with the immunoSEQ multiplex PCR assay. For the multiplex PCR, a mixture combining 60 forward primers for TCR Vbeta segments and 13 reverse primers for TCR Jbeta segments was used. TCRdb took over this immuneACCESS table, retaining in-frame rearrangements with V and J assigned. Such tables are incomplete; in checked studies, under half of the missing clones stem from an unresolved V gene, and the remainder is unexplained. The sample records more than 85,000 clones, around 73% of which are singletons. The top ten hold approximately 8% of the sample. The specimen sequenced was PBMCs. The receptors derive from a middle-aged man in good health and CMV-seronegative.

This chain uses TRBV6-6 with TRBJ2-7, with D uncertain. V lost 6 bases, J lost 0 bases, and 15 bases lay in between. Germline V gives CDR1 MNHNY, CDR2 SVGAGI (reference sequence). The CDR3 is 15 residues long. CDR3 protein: CASRPFRVNSYEQYF. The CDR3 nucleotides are TGTGCCAGCAGACCCTTCCGGGTTAACTCCTACGAGCAGTACTTC.

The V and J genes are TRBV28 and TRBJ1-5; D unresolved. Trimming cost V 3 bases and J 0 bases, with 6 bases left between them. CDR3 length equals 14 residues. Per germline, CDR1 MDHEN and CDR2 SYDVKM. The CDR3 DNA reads TGTGCCAGCAGTTTTCAGTCTAGCAATCAGCCCCAGCATTTT. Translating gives CASSFQSSNQPQHF.

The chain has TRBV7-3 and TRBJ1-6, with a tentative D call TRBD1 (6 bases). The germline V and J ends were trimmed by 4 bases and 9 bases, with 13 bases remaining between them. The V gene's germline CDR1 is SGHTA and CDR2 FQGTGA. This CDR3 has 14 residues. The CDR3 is CASSYDRSGSPLHF. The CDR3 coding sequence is TGTGCCAGCAGCTATGACAGGTCGGGTTCACCCCTCCACTTT.

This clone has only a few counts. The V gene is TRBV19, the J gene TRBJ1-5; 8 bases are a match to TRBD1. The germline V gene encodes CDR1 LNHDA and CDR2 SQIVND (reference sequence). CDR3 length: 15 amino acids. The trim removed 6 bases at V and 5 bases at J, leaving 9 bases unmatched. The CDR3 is CASRPDREWDQPQHF. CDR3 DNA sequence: TGTGCCAGTAGGCCGGACAGGGAATGGGATCAGCCCCAGCATTTT.

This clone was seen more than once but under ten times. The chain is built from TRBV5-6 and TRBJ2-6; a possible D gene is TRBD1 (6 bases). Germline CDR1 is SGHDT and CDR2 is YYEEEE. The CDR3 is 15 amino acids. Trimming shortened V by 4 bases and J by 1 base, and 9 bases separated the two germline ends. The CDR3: CASSDTGSGANVLTF. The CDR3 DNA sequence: TGTGCCAGCAGCGACACAGGGTCTGGGGCCAACGTCCTGACTTTC.

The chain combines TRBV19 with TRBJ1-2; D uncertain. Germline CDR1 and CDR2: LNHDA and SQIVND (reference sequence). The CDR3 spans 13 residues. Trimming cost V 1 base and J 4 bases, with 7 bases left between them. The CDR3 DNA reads TGTGCCAGTAGTATAGTTGCGTTCTATGGCTACACCTTC. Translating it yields CASSIVAFYGYTF. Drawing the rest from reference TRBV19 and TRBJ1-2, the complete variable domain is DGGITQSPKYLFRKEGQNVTLSCEQNLNHDAMYWYRQDPGQGLRLIYYSQIVNDFQKGDIAEGYSVSREKKESFPLTVTSAQKNPTAFYLCASSIVAFYGYTFGSGTRLTVV.

The CDR3 nucleotides are TGTGCCAGCAGTTACCGGGTGTCGAATGAAAAACTGTTTTTT. Encoded protein: CASSYRVSNEKLFF. J is TRBJ1-4 and V is TRBV6-5; no reliable D call. The germline V and J ends were trimmed by 2 bases and 5 bases, with 9 bases remaining between them. The CDR3 has 14 residues. CDR1 is MNHEY and CDR2 is SVGAGI in the germline V gene.

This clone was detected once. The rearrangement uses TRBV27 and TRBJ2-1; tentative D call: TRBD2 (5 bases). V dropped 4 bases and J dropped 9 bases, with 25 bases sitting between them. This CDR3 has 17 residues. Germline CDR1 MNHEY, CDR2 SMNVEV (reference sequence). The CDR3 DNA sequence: TGTGCCAGCAGTTCCTCACCTAGGGAGTTGAATCGGGGTGAGCAGTTCTTC. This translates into CASSSSPRELNRGEQFF.

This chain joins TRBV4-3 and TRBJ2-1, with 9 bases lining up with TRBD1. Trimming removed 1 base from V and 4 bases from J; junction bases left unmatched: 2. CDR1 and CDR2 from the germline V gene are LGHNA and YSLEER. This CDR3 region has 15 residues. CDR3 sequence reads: CASSQGTGEYNEQFF. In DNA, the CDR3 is TGCGCCAGCAGCCAAGGGACAGGGGAATACAATGAGCAGTTCTTC.

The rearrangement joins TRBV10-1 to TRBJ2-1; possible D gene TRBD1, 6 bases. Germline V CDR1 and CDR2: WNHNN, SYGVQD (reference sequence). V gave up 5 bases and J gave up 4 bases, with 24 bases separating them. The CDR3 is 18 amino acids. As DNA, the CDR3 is TGCGCCAGCAGTTTTACTCCCAGGGGTCCCCAGACTTACAATGAGCAGTTCTTC. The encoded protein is CASSFTPRGPQTYNEQFF.